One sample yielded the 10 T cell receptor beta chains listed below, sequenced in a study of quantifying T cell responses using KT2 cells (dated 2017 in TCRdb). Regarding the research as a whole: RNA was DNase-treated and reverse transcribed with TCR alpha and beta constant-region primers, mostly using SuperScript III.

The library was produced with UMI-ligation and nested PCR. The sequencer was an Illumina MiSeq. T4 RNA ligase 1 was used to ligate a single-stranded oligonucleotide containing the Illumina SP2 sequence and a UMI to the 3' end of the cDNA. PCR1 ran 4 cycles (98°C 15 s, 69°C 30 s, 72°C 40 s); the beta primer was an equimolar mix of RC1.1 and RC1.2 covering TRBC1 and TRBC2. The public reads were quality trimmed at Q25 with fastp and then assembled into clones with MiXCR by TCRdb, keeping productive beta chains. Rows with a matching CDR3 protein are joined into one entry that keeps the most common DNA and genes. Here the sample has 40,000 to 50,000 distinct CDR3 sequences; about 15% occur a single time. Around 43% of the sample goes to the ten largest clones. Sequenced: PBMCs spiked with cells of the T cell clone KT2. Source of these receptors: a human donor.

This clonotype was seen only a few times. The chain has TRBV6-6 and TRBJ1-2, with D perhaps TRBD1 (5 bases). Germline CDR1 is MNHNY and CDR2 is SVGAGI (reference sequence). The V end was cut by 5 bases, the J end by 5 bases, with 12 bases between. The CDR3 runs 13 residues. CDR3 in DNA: TGTGCCAGCAGTCGGGACGAGCGATATGGCTACACCTTC. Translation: CASSRDERYGYTF.

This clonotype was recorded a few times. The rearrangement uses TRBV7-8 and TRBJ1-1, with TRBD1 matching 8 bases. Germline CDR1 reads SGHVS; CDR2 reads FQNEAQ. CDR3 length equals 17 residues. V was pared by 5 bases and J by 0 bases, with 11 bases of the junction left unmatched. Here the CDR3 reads CASSQRNRGGLNTEAFF. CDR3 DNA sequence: TGTGCCAGCAGCCAACGCAACAGGGGGGGTTTGAACACTGAAGCTTTCTTT.

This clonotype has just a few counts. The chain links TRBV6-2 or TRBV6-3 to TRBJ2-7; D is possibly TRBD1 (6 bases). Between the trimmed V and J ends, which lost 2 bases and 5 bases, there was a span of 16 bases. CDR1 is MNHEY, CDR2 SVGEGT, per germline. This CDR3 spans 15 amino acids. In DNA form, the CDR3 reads TGTGCCAGCAGTTACCGTGGGGGCCTGAGGGACGAGCAGTACTTC. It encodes CASSYRGGLRDEQYF.

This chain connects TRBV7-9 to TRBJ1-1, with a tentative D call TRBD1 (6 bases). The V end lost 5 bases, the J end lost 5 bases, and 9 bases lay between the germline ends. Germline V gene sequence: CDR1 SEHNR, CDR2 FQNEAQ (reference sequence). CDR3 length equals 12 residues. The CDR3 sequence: CASSPRGTEAFF. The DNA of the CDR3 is TGTGCCAGCAGCCCCAGGGGTACTGAAGCTTTCTTT. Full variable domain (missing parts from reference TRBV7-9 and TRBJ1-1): DTGVSQNPRHKITKRGQNVTFRCDPISEHNRLYWYRQTLGQGPEFLTYFQNEAQLEKSRLLSDRFSAERPKGSFSTLEIQRTEQGDSAMYLCASSPRGTEAFFGQGTRLTVV.

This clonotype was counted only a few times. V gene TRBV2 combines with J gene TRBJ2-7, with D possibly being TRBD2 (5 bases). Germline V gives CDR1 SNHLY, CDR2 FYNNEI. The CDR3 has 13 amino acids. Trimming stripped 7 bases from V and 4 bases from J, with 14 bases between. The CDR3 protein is CASTGRRIYEQYF. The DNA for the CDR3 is TGTGCCAGCACCGGGCGGAGGATTTACGAGCAGTACTTC.

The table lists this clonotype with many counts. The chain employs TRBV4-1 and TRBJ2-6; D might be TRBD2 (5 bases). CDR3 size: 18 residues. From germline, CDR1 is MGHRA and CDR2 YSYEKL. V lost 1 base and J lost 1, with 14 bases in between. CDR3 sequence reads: CASSQVWSGVSGANVLTF. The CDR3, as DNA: TGCGCCAGCAGCCAAGTCTGGTCCGGGGTATCTGGGGCCAACGTCCTGACTTTC.

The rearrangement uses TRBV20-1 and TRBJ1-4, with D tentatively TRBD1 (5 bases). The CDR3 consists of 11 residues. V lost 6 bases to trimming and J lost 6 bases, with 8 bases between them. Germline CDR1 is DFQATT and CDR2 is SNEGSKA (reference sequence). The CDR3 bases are TGCAGTGCCGGACACGATGAAAAACTGTTTTTT. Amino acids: CSAGHDEKLFF.

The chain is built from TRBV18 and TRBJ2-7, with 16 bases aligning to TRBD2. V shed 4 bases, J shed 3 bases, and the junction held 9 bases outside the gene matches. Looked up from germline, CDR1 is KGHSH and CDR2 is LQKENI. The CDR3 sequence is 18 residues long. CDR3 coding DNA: TGTGCCAGCTCACTAACCGGGACTAGCGGGAGGGACCGCTACGAGCAGTACTTC. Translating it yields CASSLTGTSGRDRYEQYF.

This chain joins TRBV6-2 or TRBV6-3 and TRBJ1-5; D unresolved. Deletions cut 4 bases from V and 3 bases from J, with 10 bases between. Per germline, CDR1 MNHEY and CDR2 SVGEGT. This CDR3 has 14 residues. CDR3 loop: CASSLSIYNQPQHF. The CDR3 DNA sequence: TGTGCCAGCAGTTTGAGTATATACAATCAGCCCCAGCATTTT.

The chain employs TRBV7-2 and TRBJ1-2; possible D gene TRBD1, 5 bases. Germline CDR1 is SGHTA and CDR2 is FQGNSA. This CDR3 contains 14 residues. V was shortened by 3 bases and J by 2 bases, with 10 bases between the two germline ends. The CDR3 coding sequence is TGTGCCAGCAGCTTGTCTGGGGGGAACTATGGCTACACCTTC. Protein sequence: CASSLSGGNYGYTF.